This TCR beta chain was found in a study of blood T cell repertoires in COVID-19. Overall study: PBMCs, B-cell-depleted T cells, or T cells were the source of the cDNA or gDNA that made up the material.

Generated by immunoSEQ multiplex PCR, the TCRdb table keeps only in-frame clones and is missing some. The sample carries approximately 200,000 clones, 94% recorded once. Trimming cost V 5 bases and J 6 bases; bases outside gene matches: 15. CDR1 and CDR2 from the germline V gene are LNHDA and SQIVND (reference sequence). The CDR3 extends over 18 amino acids. This chain connects TRBV19 to TRBJ1-6, with TRBD1 matching 8 bases. The sequenced sample was peripheral blood. The receptor comes from a man aged 25-45 years with COVID-19, enrolled during active disease. The DNA of the CDR3 is TGTGCCAGTAGTGTGGACAGGGCCGAAATTTTGGGTAATTCACCCCTCCACTTT. It yields the protein CASSVDRAEILGNSPLHF.